This entry features one T cell receptor beta chain sequence. There are a few counts of this clonotype. This receptor's antigen is unknown. There are no base qualities to consult, and no much larger clone falls within one base. All donors were healthy Caucasians. Miltenyi CD45RO+ enrichment and human naive T-cell isolation kits were used to isolate memory (CD45RO+) and naive T cells from PBMC. The data were obtained in a study of identical twins (dated by TCRdb to 2016 to 2018). With respect to the entire study: To test whether fetal clonotypes persist, the study used deep sequencing on TCR alpha and beta repertoires from monozygotic twins, unrelated adults of various ages, and cord blood. To rule out contamination, the twin experiments were replicated at different times with different library preparation protocols.

Libraries were constructed by 5' RACE. Sequencing was performed on an Illumina HiSeq 2000. A universal primer binding site was added through template switching, and the final cDNA carried a unique molecular identifier so that TCR cDNA molecules could be counted accurately. Specific primers in the conserved constant-segment region were used to synthesize first-strand cDNA for the TCR alpha and beta chains. Each cDNA library was double barcoded, with a SMART-Mk sample barcode plus Illumina barcodes, to control for contamination. Two successive PCR steps introduced TruSeq adapter sequences along with Illumina sample barcodes. The TCR alpha and beta cDNA libraries were sequenced on the Illumina HiSeq platform using custom primers. The authors' pipeline ran thus. Unique molecular identifiers were extracted from raw reads with MiGEC, and CDR3 positions were determined with MiXCR. For each individual, recombination models were inferred using an EM algorithm with the repgenHMM and IGoR tools. Shared clonotypes were analyzed with the tcR package in R, and sharing was normalized by the product of cloneset sizes. To study raw recombination free of thymic and clonal selection effects, out-of-frame nonproductive sequences were analyzed. Clones were called with MiXCR by TCRdb after fastp trimmed the public reads at Q25, and only in-frame beta chains were retained. CDR3 protein sequences are deduplicated, and each keeps its most common genes and DNA. TCRdb's processing, not the authors', yielded these V and J calls. A total of over 200,000 distinct CDR3 sequences appear in this sample, roughly a tenth of them only once. 5.1% of the sample belongs to the ten largest clones.

Results the study describes overall, beyond this receptor: Recombination models systematically underestimated out-of-frame TCR alpha sharing in monozygotic twins but agreed with sharing between unrelated individuals. Compared with coincidental sharing between unrelated individuals, out-of-frame TCR alpha sequences shared between twins showed an excess of sequences with low generation probability. A weaker excess of twin sharing was found in beta out-of-frame sequences because the signal-to-noise ratio was lowered by fewer shared sequences. Invariant T cells such as MAIT and iNKT could partly confound zero-insertion analyses, though diverse VJ usage argued against this for most clonotypes. Conclusions relied on cross-sectional statistical analysis, since the same donors could not be followed over many years. Fewer insertions were carried by abundant cord blood beta clonotypes, a similar but weaker trend appeared in young adult naive repertoires, and no such trend appeared in memory repertoires.

The junction shows trimming of 2 bases on V and 10 bases on J, plus 9 bases between the germline ends. CDR1 is given as KGHSH and CDR2 as LQKENI, both from the germline V gene. Reading from cysteine to phenylalanine, the CDR3 counts 12 amino acids. Only the CDR3 portion is preserved as DNA: 36 bases, with reading frame beginning at the first base. Sequenced sample: memory (CD45RO+) T cells sorted from blood. The cell subset or site label corresponds to: CD45RO+ enriched T cells. The chain was built from TRBV18 and TRBJ2-1; the D gene identity is not certain. The TCR comes from a woman aged 18-35 years in good health. The CDR3 reads as follows: CASSPGAPEQFF. The DNA is TGTGCCAGCTCACCAGGAGCTCCCGAGCAGTTCTTC. Supplemented by the reference TRBV18 and TRBJ2-1 proteins around the CDR3, the complete variable domain is NAGVMQNPRHLVRRRGQEARLRCSPMKGHSHVYWYRQLPEEGLKFMVYLQKENIIDESGMPKERFSAEFPKEGPSILRIQQVVRGDSAAYFCASSPGAPEQFFGPGTRLTVL.